This record looks at one T cell receptor beta chain sequence and its context. Indicated treatment: randomized to nivolumab then ipilimumab (arm A) or the reverse (arm B). This entry comes from a study of sequential checkpoint blockade in melanoma. Study-wide background: Randomization was 1:1 between first-line nivolumab→ipilimumab and ipilimumab→nivolumab. About 90 pretreatment tumor DNA samples were TCRβ immunosequenced.

This CDR3 comprises 13 residues. Germline V gene sequence: CDR1 MNHGY, CDR2 SAAAGT. V gave up 8 bases and J gave up 2 bases, with 9 bases separating them. Profiled with immunoSEQ multiplex PCR; TCRdb holds only in-frame clones, not every one. The sample lists some 7,500 clones; about a quarter were seen once. The specimen comprised tumor tissue (inferred from file names), sampled from a patient given nivolumab and ipilimumab in sequence. The V and J genes are TRBV6-8 and TRBJ2-2; unclear D gene. This receptor was taken from a human donor with melanoma. DNA for the CDR3: TGTGCCAGCGGAGTTCCCAACACCGGGGAGCTGTTTTTT. Its translation is CASGVPNTGELFF.